The source of this TCR beta chain is a study of patients and donors after allogeneic stem cell transplantation. One entry per CDR3 protein results from TCRdb running MiXCR on the RT-PCR reads. The sample contains tens of thousands of distinct CDR3 sequences, 5% of which appear only once. This CDR3 spans 15 amino acids. V was shortened by 0 bases and J by 8 bases, with 19 bases between the two germline ends. Looked up from germline, CDR1 is DFQATT and CDR2 is SNEGSKA (reference sequence). The chain recombines TRBV20-1 with TRBJ1-2; a weak D match, TRBD1 (5 bases). This receptor was identified in a human donor who was either an allogeneic HSCT recipient or a stem cell or donor lymphocyte infusion donor (not recorded which). It is not recorded whose cells these are; they may come from a transplant donor. The sequencing input was blood, either unsorted or a sorted T cell fraction (not recorded which). DNA for the CDR3: TGCAGTGCTAGAGATCCGTCTAGGGGCGGGGGGGGCTACACCTTC. It encodes CSARDPSRGGGGYTF.